This T cell receptor (beta chain) was sequenced during a study of shared clonotypes between healthy human individuals. Method: immunoSEQ multiplex PCR; TCRdb's copy keeps in-frame clones and lacks some. The top ten clones hold over 1% of a sample with some 1.5 million clones, approximately 96% of them seen once. The length of the CDR3 is 15 residues. J gave up 0 bases and V 3 bases, and 4 bases lay outside the gene matches. The V gene's germline CDR1 is SGHNT and CDR2 YENEEA. The receptor was isolated from a man aged 25 to 45 in good health. This chain connects TRBV11-3 to TRBJ2-7; TRBD1 aligns across 8 bases. Sequencing used naive CD4+ T cells sorted from blood. Stated subset: CD45RA+ positively selected. The DNA for the CDR3 is TGTGCCAGCAGCTTCAGGACAGGGATCTCCTACGAGCAGTACTTC. This sequence encodes CASSFRTGISYEQYF.